These T cell receptor beta chains were read from a single sample in a study of T-cell memory formation after mild COVID-19. Each CDR3 protein is one row after TCRdb ran MiXCR on the 5' RACE reads. The table has over 450,000 distinct CDR3 sequences, 20% seen once. What was sequenced was PBMCs or a T cell subset sorted from them (not recorded which). The receptors were gathered from an adult woman who had mild COVID-19 (a few samples of this study predate the infection). Cell type and time point are not known. Both conserved end residues are part of each CDR3. The order of the fields is V gene, D gene, J gene, clone size, CDR3 protein, CDR3 DNA. A D gene is named only where the DNA matches it firmly. Only some rows state a clone size, as once, few, many or a class for expanded clones.

>TRBV7-2|NA|TRBJ2-2|many
CASSFFEWAGELFF
TGTGCCAGCAGCTTCTTCGAATGGGCCGGGGAGCTGTTTTTT
>TRBV12-3/TRBV12-4|NA|TRBJ1-2|NA
CASSFSGGYTF
TGTGCCAGCAGTTTCTCGGGGGGCTACACCTTC
>TRBV14|NA|TRBJ2-5|NA
CASSQRQRKETQYF
TGTGCCAGCAGCCAACGCCAAAGAAAAGAGACCCAGTACTTC
>TRBV6-2/TRBV6-3|TRBD2|TRBJ2-1|NA
CASSYLLAVYNEQFF
TGTGCCAGCAGTTACCTACTAGCGGTTTACAATGAGCAGTTCTTC
>TRBV3-1|TRBD2|TRBJ2-6|NA
CASSSVAGGPGANVLTF
TGTGCCAGCAGCTCGGTAGCGGGGGGGCCTGGGGCCAACGTCCTGACTTTC
>TRBV7-9|TRBD1|TRBJ2-7|few
CASSSPRDRGNEQYF
TGTGCCAGCAGCTCTCCCCGGGACAGGGGCAACGAGCAGTACTTC
>TRBV27|NA|TRBJ1-1|NA
CASTPGAPADTEAFF
TGTGCCAGCACTCCGGGGGCACCGGCGGACACTGAAGCTTTCTTT
>TRBV7-6|TRBD1|TRBJ2-1|few
CASSLVWGQQIGNEQFF
TGTGCCAGCAGCTTAGTCTGGGGACAGCAGATAGGGAATGAGCAGTTCTTC
>TRBV5-5|NA|TRBJ2-1|NA
CASSPTGAREQFF
TGTGCCAGCAGCCCCACGGGGGCTCGAGAGCAGTTCTTC
>TRBV24-1|NA|TRBJ2-7|NA
CATSDSGFHEQYF
TGTGCCACCAGTGATTCAGGATTCCACGAGCAGTACTTC
>TRBV5-5|NA|TRBJ1-6|NA
CASRGEPPHNSPLHF
TGTGCCAGCAGAGGGGAGCCGCCACATAATTCACCCCTCCACTTT
>TRBV4-2|NA|TRBJ1-1|NA
CASSQDRTANEAFF
TGTGCCAGCAGCCAAGATCGGACGGCTAATGAAGCTTTCTTT